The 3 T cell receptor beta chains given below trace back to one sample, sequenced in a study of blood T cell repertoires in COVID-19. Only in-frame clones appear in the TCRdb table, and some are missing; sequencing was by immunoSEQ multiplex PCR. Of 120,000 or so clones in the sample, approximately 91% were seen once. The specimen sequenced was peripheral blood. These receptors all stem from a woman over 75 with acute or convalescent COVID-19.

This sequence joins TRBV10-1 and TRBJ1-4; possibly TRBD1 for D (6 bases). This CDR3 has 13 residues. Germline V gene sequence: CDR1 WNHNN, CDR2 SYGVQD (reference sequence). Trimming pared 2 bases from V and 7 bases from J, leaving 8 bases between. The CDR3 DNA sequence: TGCGCCAGCAGTGAGGACAGGCGTGAAAAACTGTTTTTT. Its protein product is CASSEDRREKLFF.

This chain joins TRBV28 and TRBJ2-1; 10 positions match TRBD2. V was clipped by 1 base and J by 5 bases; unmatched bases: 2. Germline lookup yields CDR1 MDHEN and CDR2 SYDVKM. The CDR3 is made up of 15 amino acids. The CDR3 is CASSLYTSGDNEQFF. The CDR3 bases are TGTGCCAGCAGTTTATATACTAGCGGGGACAATGAGCAGTTCTTC.

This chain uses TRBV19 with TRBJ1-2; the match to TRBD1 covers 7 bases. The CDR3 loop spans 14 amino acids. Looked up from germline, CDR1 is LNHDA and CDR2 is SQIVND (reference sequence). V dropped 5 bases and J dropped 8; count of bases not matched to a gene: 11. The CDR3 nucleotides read TGTGCCAGTAGTCCGAGACCGACAGGGCGCGGCTACACCTTC. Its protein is CASSPRPTGRGYTF.